The 17 T cell receptor beta chains given below trace back to one sample, sequenced in a study of early T cells in non-severe SARS-CoV-2 infection. TCRdb reprocessed the 5' RACE reads via MiXCR and lists one record per CDR3 protein. The profile shows around 63,000 distinct CDR3 sequences, over 10% of them singletons. Sequences were obtained from whole blood. These receptors came from an adult who was a healthcare worker with PCR-confirmed SARS-CoV-2 infection or an uninfected control (not recorded which).

The chain recombines TRBV7-6 with TRBJ2-1; TRBD2 matches at 9 bases. The CDR3 length is 15 residues. Per germline, CDR1 SGHVS and CDR2 FNYEAQ. The J segment lost 3 bases and the V segment lost 1 base, leaving 1 base of the junction unmatched. CDR3 coding DNA: TGTGCCAGCAGCTTAGTTAGCGGGGGCTACAATGAGCAGTTCTTC. This sequence encodes CASSLVSGGYNEQFF.

This clonotype was recorded a few times. The chain joins TRBV20-1 to TRBJ1-2; D gene unclear. Trimming pared 5 bases from V and 2 bases from J, leaving 18 bases between. The CDR3 is made up of 15 amino acids. Germline V gives CDR1 DFQATT, CDR2 SNEGSKA (reference sequence). In DNA form, the CDR3 reads TGCAGTGCTCCCCCCCCTGGGCACTCAAACTATGGCTACACCTTC. This codes for CSAPPPGHSNYGYTF.

This clonotype was found many times. This chain uses TRBV5-1 with TRBJ1-2; D remains unclear. This CDR3 has 15 amino acids. CDR1 is SGHRS, CDR2 YFSETQ, per germline. The V and J ends lost 0 bases and 8 bases respectively, with 17 bases between them. The CDR3 DNA sequence: TGCGCCAGCAGCTTGGACGGTGGCAGGCCCGGCGGCTACACCTTC. Translating gives CASSLDGGRPGGYTF.

This clonotype was counted between two and nine times. J is TRBJ1-2 and V is TRBV5-5, with D tentatively TRBD1 (6 bases). CDR3 length: 15 amino acids. Germline-derived CDR1 and CDR2 are SGHKS and YYEKEE (reference sequence). V was shortened by 3 bases and J by 0 bases, with 12 bases between the two germline ends. Here the CDR3 reads CASSSGTLANYGYTF. In DNA form, the CDR3 reads TGTGCCAGCAGCTCCGGGACATTAGCTAACTATGGCTACACCTTC.

This clonotype has at least ten counts. This rearrangement joins TRBV7-9 to TRBJ2-5; D tentatively reads TRBD1 or TRBD2 (5 bases each). The CDR3 is 16 amino acids. Trimming shortened V by 1 base and J by 1 base, and 13 bases separated the two germline ends. CDR1 and CDR2 from the germline V gene are SEHNR and FQNEAQ (reference sequence). The CDR3 sequence is CASSLGGGGTQETQYF. The CDR3 nucleotides read TGTGCCAGCAGCTTAGGAGGAGGTGGGACCCAAGAGACCCAGTACTTC.

With respect to this clonotype: This could be a read error, since a much larger clone is one nucleotide away. V is TRBV4-2 and J is TRBJ2-5; 7 positions agree with TRBD1. Germline values: CDR1 LGHNA, CDR2 YNFKEQ. The CDR3 length is 15 residues. The CDR3 loop is CVSSQAGTDQETQYF. The CDR3 DNA reads as TGTGTCAGCAGCCAAGCCGGGACAGACCAAGAGACCCAGTACTTC.

This clonotype has ten or more counts. The CDR3 region is CASSRLVYSGQGTTNEKLFF. As DNA, the CDR3 is TGTGCCAGCAGTCGACTAGTCTACTCGGGACAGGGAACAACTAATGAAAAACTGTTTTTT. The chain employs TRBV12-3 or TRBV12-4 and TRBJ1-4; TRBD1 matches at 9 bases. CDR3 length: 20 residues. Germline trimming cut 5 bases from V and 0 bases from J; bases unmatched to any gene: 16.

The CDR3 DNA reads as TGTGCCAGCAGTTCCCTAATCGGGGAGGCGACCTACAATGAGCAGTTCTTC. It yields the protein CASSSLIGEATYNEQFF. The V and J genes are TRBV6-2 or TRBV6-3 and TRBJ2-1; maybe TRBD2 (6 bases). This CDR3 comprises 17 residues. Per the germline V gene, CDR1 is MNHEY and CDR2 is SVGEGT. Deletions cut 4 bases from V and 2 bases from J, with 18 bases between.

Ten or more counts support this clonotype. J is TRBJ1-2 and V is TRBV4-2; perhaps TRBD1 as D (5 bases). The CDR3 is made up of 17 amino acids. CDR1 and CDR2 (germline): LGHNA, YNFKEQ. Trimming cost V 0 bases and J 8 bases, with 22 bases left between them. The CDR3 reads CASSQERGADIYSGYTF. The CDR3 DNA sequence: TGTGCCAGCAGCCAAGAGAGGGGCGCGGACATCTATAGCGGCTACACCTTC.

The sample holds many counts of this clonotype. The chain employs TRBV25-1 and TRBJ1-6, with a tentative D call TRBD1 (5 bases). The CDR3 is 14 residues long. The germline gives CDR1 MGHDK, CDR2 SYGVNS. Trimming shortened V by 4 bases and J by 7 bases, and 11 bases separated the two germline ends. DNA of the CDR3: TGTGCCAGCAGTGTTGTGGACACGAATTCACCCCTCCACTTT. It specifies CASSVVDTNSPLHF.

This clonotype was observed many times. The chain carries TRBV20-1 and TRBJ1-2, with TRBD1 matching 8 bases. CDR3 size: 13 residues. Per germline, CDR1 DFQATT and CDR2 SNEGSKA (reference sequence). V shed 6 bases, J shed 3 bases, and the junction held 6 bases outside the gene matches. DNA for the CDR3: TGCAGTGCGAAGACAGGGGTGGACTATGGCTACACCTTC. Encoded protein: CSAKTGVDYGYTF.

This clonotype was seen repeatedly, ten times or more. This chain connects TRBV10-2 to TRBJ1-5; 8 positions match TRBD1. V shed 2 bases, J shed 7 bases, and the junction held 4 bases outside the gene matches. Germline values: CDR1 WSHSY, CDR2 SAAADI. CDR3 length: 14 residues. CDR3 residues: CASSEGQGDQPQHF. CDR3 coding DNA: TGCGCCAGCAGTGAGGGACAGGGAGACCAGCCCCAGCATTTT.

This clonotype has only a few counts. This CDR3 reads CSVDDRGLNTEAFF. As DNA, the CDR3 is TGCAGCGTTGATGACAGGGGGTTGAACACTGAAGCTTTCTTT. The chain uses TRBV29-1 and TRBJ1-1; 9 bases fit TRBD1. CDR1 is SQVTM and CDR2 is ANQGSEA in the germline V gene. The CDR3 consists of 14 residues. Losses at the gene ends were 3 bases for V and 0 bases for J; bases not matched to a gene: 2.

This clonotype showed up many times. The rearrangement links TRBV7-9 to TRBJ2-3; 14 bases are shared with TRBD2. J lost 5 bases, V lost 5 bases, and 6 bases had no gene match. Germline V CDR1 and CDR2: SEHNR, FQNEAQ (reference sequence). The CDR3 runs 16 residues. CDR3 nucleotides: TGTGCCAGCAGCCAAGGACTAGCGGGGGGAAGAGATACGCAGTATTTT. Translating gives CASSQGLAGGRDTQYF.

This clonotype has a count of ten or more. This chain connects TRBV5-1 to TRBJ2-2, with TRBD2 matching 9 bases. Trimming took 0 bases from V and 1 from J; bases not matched to a gene: 4. CDR3 length: 17 amino acids. The germline V gene encodes CDR1 SGHRS and CDR2 YFSETQ. The DNA for the CDR3 is TGCGCCAGCAGCTTGGTTTCTAGCGGGGTGAACACCGGGGAGCTGTTTTTT. It translates to CASSLVSSGVNTGELFF.

Of note for this clonotype: Just one base apart from a much larger clone, this may be a read error. The chain has TRBV6-5 and TRBJ2-7; D tentatively fits TRBD1 or TRBD2 (6 bases each). CDR3 length: 15 amino acids. Germline CDR1 MNHEY, CDR2 SVGAGI. The CDR3 sequence is CASRREGLGGYKQYF. CDR3 DNA sequence: TGTGCCAGCAGACGCGAGGGCCTGGGGGGCTACAAGCAGTACTTC.

The chain has TRBV19 and TRBJ2-1; D unresolved. The CDR3 contains 16 residues. The V end was cut by 4 bases, the J end by 0 bases, with 13 bases between. Germline lookup yields CDR1 LNHDA and CDR2 SQIVND (reference sequence). The CDR3 loop is CASSTDPGRSYNEQFF. CDR3 coding DNA: TGTGCCAGTAGTACCGATCCCGGTCGCTCCTACAATGAGCAGTTCTTC.